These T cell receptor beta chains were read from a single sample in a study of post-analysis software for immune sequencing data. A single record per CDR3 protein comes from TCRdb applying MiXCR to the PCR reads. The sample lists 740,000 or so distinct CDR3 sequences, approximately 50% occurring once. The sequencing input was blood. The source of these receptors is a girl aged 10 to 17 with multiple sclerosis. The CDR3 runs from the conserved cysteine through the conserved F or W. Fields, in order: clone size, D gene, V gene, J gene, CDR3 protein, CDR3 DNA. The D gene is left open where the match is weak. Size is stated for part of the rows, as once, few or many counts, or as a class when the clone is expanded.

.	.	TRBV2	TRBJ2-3	CASRVDVRKKTDTQYF	TGTGCCAGCAGGGTGGACGTACGGAAGAAGACAGATACGCAGTATTTT
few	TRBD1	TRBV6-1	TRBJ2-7	CASRRTGAGEQYF	TGTGCCAGCAGAAGGACAGGGGCGGGCGAGCAGTACTTC
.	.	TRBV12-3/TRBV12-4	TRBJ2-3	CASSFRAIRTDTQYF	TGTGCCAGCAGTTTTCGGGCTATCCGTACAGATACGCAGTATTTT
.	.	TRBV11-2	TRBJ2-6	CASSLQGNVAGANVLTF	TGTGCCAGCAGCTTACAGGGGAACGTGGCTGGGGCCAACGTCCTGACTTTC
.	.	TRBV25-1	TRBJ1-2	CASRGWGSNYGYTF	TGTGCCAGCAGGGGCTGGGGCAGCAACTATGGCTACACCTTC
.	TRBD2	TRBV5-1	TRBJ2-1	CASSLGEGRGEQFF	TGCGCCAGCAGCTTGGGGGAGGGCCGTGGTGAGCAGTTCTTC
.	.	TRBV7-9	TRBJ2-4	CASSLGGTMGIQYF	TGTGCCAGCAGCTTGGGTGGGACAATGGGCATTCAGTACTTC
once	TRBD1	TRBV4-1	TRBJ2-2	CASSQDRAGGNTGELFF	TGCGCCAGCAGCCAAGATAGGGCAGGGGGAAACACCGGGGAGCTGTTTTTT
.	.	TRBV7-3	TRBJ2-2	CASSFNTGELFF	TGTGCCAGCAGCTTTAACACCGGGGAGCTGTTTTTT
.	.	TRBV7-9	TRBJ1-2	CASSLARQVEGGYTF	TGTGCCAGCAGCTTAGCGAGACAGGTTGAAGGAGGCTACACCTTC
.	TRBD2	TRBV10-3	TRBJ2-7	CAISESRTSGNYEQYF	TGTGCCATCAGTGAGTCCCGGACTAGCGGGAACTACGAGCAGTACTTC
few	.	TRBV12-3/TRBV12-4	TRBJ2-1	CASSTGGVRRNEQFF	TGTGCCAGCAGTACAGGGGGGGTTAGGAGGAATGAGCAGTTCTTC
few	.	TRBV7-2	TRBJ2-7	CASSPYRGLPYEQYF	TGTGCCAGCAGCCCCTACAGGGGACTACCCTACGAGCAGTACTTC
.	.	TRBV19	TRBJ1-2	CASSIAGATGYGYTF	TGTGCCAGTAGTATAGCTGGGGCGACAGGCTATGGCTACACCTTC
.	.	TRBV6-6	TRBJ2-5	CASSPPSGRETQYF	TGTGCCAGCAGTCCCCCGTCTGGACGAGAGACCCAGTACTTC
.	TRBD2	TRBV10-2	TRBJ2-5	CASSQMRLAGNMETQYF	TGCGCCAGCAGTCAGATGCGACTAGCGGGTAATATGGAGACCCAGTACTTC
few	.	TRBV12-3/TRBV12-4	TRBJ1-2	CASSFSGGQIGYTF	TGTGCCAGCAGTTTTTCGGGGGGTCAGATTGGCTACACCTTC
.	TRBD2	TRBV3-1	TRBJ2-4	CASSHSSGRANIQYF	TGTGCCAGCAGCCACTCGAGCGGGAGGGCGAACATTCAGTACTTC
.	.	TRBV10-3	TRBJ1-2	CAISDPAIEDGYTF	TGTGCCATCAGTGATCCAGCAATTGAGGATGGCTACACCTTC
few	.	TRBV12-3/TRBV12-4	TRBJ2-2	CASSLSGGAGELFF	TGTGCCAGCAGTTTATCGGGTGGTGCCGGGGAGCTGTTTTTT
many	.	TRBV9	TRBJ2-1	CASSTLWSSYNEQFF	TGTGCCAGCAGCACCCTATGGAGCTCCTACAATGAGCAGTTCTTC
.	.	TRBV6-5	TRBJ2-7	CASRVRGRGYEQYF	TGTGCCAGCAGGGTACGGGGTAGAGGATACGAGCAGTACTTC
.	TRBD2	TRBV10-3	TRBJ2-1	CAISESLAGSPYNEQFF	TGTGCCATCAGTGAGTCGCTAGCGGGATCCCCTTACAATGAGCAGTTCTTC
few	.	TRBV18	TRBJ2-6	CASSPLPKGTGANVLTF	TGTGCCAGCTCACCCCTCCCCAAAGGTACCGGGGCCAACGTCCTGACTTTC
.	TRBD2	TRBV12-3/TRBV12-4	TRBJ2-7	CASSKRGGKLNEQYF	TGTGCCAGCAGTAAACGCGGGGGGAAGTTGAACGAGCAGTACTTC
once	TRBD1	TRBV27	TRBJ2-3	CASSSMTGSDTQYF	TGTGCCAGCAGTTCGATGACAGGGTCAGATACGCAGTATTTT
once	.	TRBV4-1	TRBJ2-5	CASSQGRGTRETQYF	TGCGCCAGCAGCCAAGGCCGAGGCACCAGGGAGACCCAGTACTTC
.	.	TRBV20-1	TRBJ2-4	CSARDGLGQSPDIQYF	TGCAGTGCTAGAGATGGGTTGGGACAAAGCCCCGACATTCAGTACTTC
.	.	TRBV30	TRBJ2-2	CAWRMAGELFF	TGTGCCTGGAGAATGGCCGGGGAGCTGTTTTTT
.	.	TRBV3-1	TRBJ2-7	CASSQVGLGEQYF	TGTGCCAGCAGCCAAGTAGGCCTGGGCGAGCAGTACTTC
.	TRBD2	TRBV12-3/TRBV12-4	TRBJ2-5	CASSLTSGALFGTQYF	TGTGCCAGCAGCCTTACTAGCGGGGCCCTTTTTGGGACCCAGTACTTC
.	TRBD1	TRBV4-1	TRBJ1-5	CASSPWTGNNQPQHF	TGCGCCAGCAGCCCATGGACAGGAAACAATCAGCCCCAGCATTTT
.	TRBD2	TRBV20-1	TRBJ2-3	CSGRAGGTDTQYF	TGCAGTGGCAGAGCGGGGGGCACAGATACGCAGTATTTT
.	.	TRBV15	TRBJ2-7	CATSRDLGSSYEQYF	TGTGCCACCAGCAGAGATCTAGGGAGTTCCTACGAGCAGTACTTC
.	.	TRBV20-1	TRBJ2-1	CSARWASDNEQFF	TGCAGTGCTAGGTGGGCCAGCGACAATGAGCAGTTCTTC
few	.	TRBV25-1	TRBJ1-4	CASSEAGANEKLFF	TGTGCCAGCAGTGAAGCAGGAGCTAATGAAAAACTGTTTTTT
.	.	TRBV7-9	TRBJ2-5	CASSRGPGQETQYF	TGTGCCAGCAGCCGCGGACCGGGCCAAGAGACCCAGTACTTC
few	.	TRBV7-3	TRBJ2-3	CASSPHVGSTDTQYF	TGTGCCAGCAGCCCCCACGTGGGCTCCACAGATACGCAGTATTTT
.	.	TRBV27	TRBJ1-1	CVSSRWGTEAFF	TGTGTCAGCTCCCGGTGGGGCACTGAAGCTTTCTTT
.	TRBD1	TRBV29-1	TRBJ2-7	CSVTGDSYEQYF	TGCAGCGTGACAGGGGATTCCTACGAGCAGTACTTC
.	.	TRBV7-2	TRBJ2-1	CASSGRTNRNEQFF	TGTGCCAGCAGCGGGCGGACAAATAGGAATGAGCAGTTCTTC
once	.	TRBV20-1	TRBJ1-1	CSARQFNTEAFF	TGCAGTGCTAGACAATTTAACACTGAAGCTTTCTTT
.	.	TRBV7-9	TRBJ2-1	CASSFQSDEQFF	TGTGCCAGCAGCTTTCAGAGCGATGAGCAGTTCTTC
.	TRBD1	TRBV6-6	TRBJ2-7	CASSYSTGATYEQYF	TGTGCCAGCAGTTACTCGACAGGGGCTACCTACGAGCAGTACTTC
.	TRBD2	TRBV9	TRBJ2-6	CASSPHSGRTWGSGANVLTF	TGTGCCAGCAGCCCGCACAGCGGGAGGACCTGGGGTAGTGGGGCCAACGTCCTGACTTTC
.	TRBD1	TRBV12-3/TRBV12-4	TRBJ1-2	CASSWIQGAYGYTF	TGTGCCAGCAGTTGGATACAGGGGGCCTATGGCTACACCTTC
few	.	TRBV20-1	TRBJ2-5	CSARKRPADPFQETQYF	TGCAGTGCTAGAAAGAGACCAGCCGATCCTTTCCAAGAGACCCAGTACTTC
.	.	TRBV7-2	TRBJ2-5	CASTPGWGRETQYF	TGTGCCAGCACCCCGGGCTGGGGGCGAGAGACCCAGTACTTC
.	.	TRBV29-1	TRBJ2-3	CSVGSTSHLHTQYF	TGCAGCGTTGGATCTACATCTCATCTCCATACGCAGTATTTT
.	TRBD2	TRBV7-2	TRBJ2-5	CASSRLAGGAYKQYF	TGTGCCAGCAGCCGGTTAGCGGGAGGGGCCTACAAGCAGTACTTC
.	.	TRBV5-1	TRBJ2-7	CASSLEGVLWDEQYF	TGCGCCAGCAGCTTGGAAGGGGTCCTCTGGGACGAGCAGTACTTC
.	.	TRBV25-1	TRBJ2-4	CASSVPDAMGKNIQYF	TGTGCCAGCAGTGTCCCCGATGCGATGGGCAAAAACATTCAGTACTTC